This is a list of T cell receptor beta chains from one sample in a study of T cell clonotyping in hematopoietic cell transplantation. Assay used: immunoSEQ multiplex PCR; TCRdb lists only in-frame clones, some missing. The sample records 25,000 to 30,000 clones, approximately 77% being singletons. Sequences were derived from peripheral blood mononuclear cells, sampled before stem cell transplant. These receptors originate from a man between 40 and 49 years old with acute myeloid leukemia. Some clones in this sample may be carry-over from other donors' samples. Both conserved end residues are part of each CDR3. D genes are given only for firm matches. The size of a clone is reported for some rows only, either as once, few or many, or as a class for expanded clones.

D	V	J	size	DNA	CDR3
.	TRBV5-8	TRBJ2-3	.	TGTGCCAGCAGCTTCAAAGCAGCCAGGGATCAAGATACGCAGTATTTT	CASSFKAARDQDTQYF
.	TRBV28	TRBJ2-1	.	TGTGCCACCACGGTCGGGAACGTCTACAATGAGCAGTTCTTC	CATTVGNVYNEQFF
.	TRBV6-1	TRBJ1-1	.	TGTGCCAGCAGTGAAGCTGGGCAGACAGAAGCTTTCTTT	CASSEAGQTEAFF
.	TRBV5-1	TRBJ1-3	.	TGCGCCAGCGCAGGAGGACACGGTTTCTCTGGAAACACCATATATTTT	CASAGGHGFSGNTIYF
.	TRBV27	TRBJ2-7	.	TGTGCCAGCAGTTTGTTCGCGGGACTCTCCTACGAGCAGTACTTC	CASSLFAGLSYEQYF
TRBD1	TRBV19	TRBJ2-7	.	TGTGCCAGTAGCAAACAGGGGCCATTCTACGAGCAGTACTTC	CASSKQGPFYEQYF
.	TRBV4-3	TRBJ1-2	.	TGCGCCAGCAGCCAAGATTCCGGACATCCAAATATGGGCTACACCTTC	CASSQDSGHPNMGYTF
TRBD1	TRBV28	TRBJ2-3	.	TGTGCCAGCAACAGGGACAGGAGCACAGATACGCAGTATTTT	CASNRDRSTDTQYF
.	TRBV6-5	TRBJ2-7	.	TGTGCCAGCAGTTCGGGACTTCCGCCCTACGAGCAGTACTTC	CASSSGLPPYEQYF
.	TRBV28	TRBJ2-3	.	TGTGCCAGCGGGAAGGGCGATAATACGCAGTATTTT	CASGKGDNTQYF
TRBD2	TRBV19	TRBJ2-7	.	TGTGCCAGTAGTCCGGGGGGAGCCGAGCAGTACTTC	CASSPGGAEQYF
TRBD1	TRBV25-1	TRBJ1-5	few	TGTGCCAGCAGCCCGGGACAGTATAGCAATCAGCCCCAGCATTTT	CASSPGQYSNQPQHF
.	TRBV10-3	TRBJ2-5	few	TGTGCCATCAGTGCCACGACCGGGACGGGGGAGACCCAGTACTTC	CAISATTGTGETQYF
TRBD1	TRBV5-4	TRBJ2-7	.	TGTGCCAGCAGCCTAGGACAGGGGAACTACGAGCAGTACTTC	CASSLGQGNYEQYF
.	TRBV27	TRBJ2-1	.	TGTGCCAGCAGTTTATCCCTCTCCTACAATGAGCAGTTCTTC	CASSLSLSYNEQFF
.	TRBV5-1	TRBJ2-1	.	TGCGCCAGCCGAGACACCTACTCCTACAATGAGCAGTTCTTC	CASRDTYSYNEQFF
.	TRBV5-5	TRBJ1-2	.	TGTGCCAGCAGCTTGGAACGGTTAGCGGGCTACACCTTC	CASSLERLAGYTF
.	TRBV6-6	TRBJ1-5	.	TGTGCCAGCAGTTATAGGGTAGTGGGCAATCAGCCCCAGCATTTT	CASSYRVVGNQPQHF
.	TRBV14	TRBJ2-5	.	TGTGCCAGCAGCCAAGGGCGGATCCAAGAGACCCAGTACTTC	CASSQGRIQETQYF
.	TRBV7-9	TRBJ1-5	few	TGTGCCAGCAGCTTGACAGCGAAGAATCAGCCCCAGCATTTT	CASSLTAKNQPQHF
.	TRBV5-6	TRBJ1-2	.	TGTGCCAGCAGCTTGGGGTCCGATCCGAGCTACACCTTC	CASSLGSDPSYTF
.	TRBV28	TRBJ1-4	.	TGTGCCAGCAGTTTCCTCGGCCAGGGAAGTACATCTAATGAAAAACTGTTTTTT	CASSFLGQGSTSNEKLFF
.	TRBV7-9	TRBJ2-3	.	TGTGCCAGCAGTGCCCTCAGCACAGATACGCAGTATTTT	CASSALSTDTQYF
.	TRBV11-3	TRBJ2-3	.	TGTGCCAGCAGCTCGCAGGGCGCCTTCGGCACAGATACGCAGTATTTT	CASSSQGAFGTDTQYF
.	TRBV6-5	TRBJ2-2	.	TGTGCCAGCTACGAGGGGGGTACCACCGGGGAGCTGTTTTTT	CASYEGGTTGELFF
.	TRBV19	TRBJ2-1	.	TGTGCCAGTAGTATCTCCGACCGACGCTACAATGAGCAGTTCTTC	CASSISDRRYNEQFF
.	TRBV30	TRBJ1-1	few	TGTGCCTGGAGCGGCCGAGCTGGTATGAACACTGAAGCTTTCTTT	CAWSGRAGMNTEAFF
.	TRBV9	TRBJ2-1	.	TGTGCCAGCAGCTTCTCAGGGAGCTCCTACAATGAGCAGTTCTTC	CASSFSGSSYNEQFF
.	TRBV11-3	TRBJ2-7	.	TGTGCCAGCAGCTTAAGGCGGGATAGAAGTACCGAGCAGTACTTC	CASSLRRDRSTEQYF
TRBD1	TRBV6-6	TRBJ1-5	.	TGTGCCAGCAGGGGGACAGGGGAGGGCCAGCCCCAGCATTTT	CASRGTGEGQPQHF
.	TRBV4-1	TRBJ1-1	.	TGCGCCAGCAGTCTAACTTTGGCAGAGAACACTGAAGCTTTCTTT	CASSLTLAENTEAFF
TRBD1	TRBV29-1	TRBJ2-1	.	TGCAGCGTCGAACGAACAGGGGGCGAATTCTTC	CSVERTGGEFF
TRBD2	TRBV11-3	TRBJ2-7	.	TGTGCCAGCAGCCGAACGACTCGGGGAGGGCCCTACGAGCAGTACTTC	CASSRTTRGGPYEQYF
.	TRBV11-3	TRBJ2-7	.	TGTGCCAGCAGTCTAGAGGGGTTCGGGCAGCGGAAATACTACGAGCAGTACTTC	CASSLEGFGQRKYYEQYF
TRBD1	TRBV2	TRBJ1-1	.	TGTGCCAGCAGTGTACAGGGGCTCAACACTGAAGCTTTCTTT	CASSVQGLNTEAFF
TRBD2	TRBV28	TRBJ2-1	.	TGTGCCAGCAGTTCAATCCGACTAGCGGGGTTCTCCTACAATGAGCAGTTCTTC	CASSSIRLAGFSYNEQFF
.	TRBV6-6	TRBJ1-5	.	TGTGCCAGCAGCCGAAACCCCGGGAATCAGCCCCAGCATTTT	CASSRNPGNQPQHF
TRBD2	TRBV7-6	TRBJ2-5	once	TGTGCCAGCAGCTTAGCCCCCCCAGCGGGGGGGCCTTCTCGGCAAGAGACCCAGTACTTC	CASSLAPPAGGPSRQETQYF
.	TRBV10-2	TRBJ2-1	once	TGCGCCAGCAGTGAGTCGGACGGAAACAATGAGCAGTTCTTC	CASSESDGNNEQFF